The 15 T cell receptor beta chains below all came from one sample that was sequenced in a study of T cell repertoires in cytomegalovirus infection. No cognate antigen is known for these TCRs. TCRdb reanalysed the reads using MiXCR and keeps one entry per CDR3 protein. In the table there are roughly 730,000 distinct CDR3 sequences, around 35% of which are singletons. The source was cultured PBMCs, collected from culture after CMV antigen stimulation. All receptors come from a human donor in good health (CMV status not recorded). Some clones in this sample may be carry-over from other donors' samples.

The rearrangement uses TRBV20-1 and TRBJ2-5; 9 nucleotides line up with TRBD2. CDR1 and CDR2 (germline): DFQATT, SNEGSKA (reference sequence). The CDR3 consists of 15 residues. V lost 0 bases and J lost 1; bases outside the gene matches: 3. The CDR3 DNA sequence: TGCAGTGCTAGAGACCCTAGCGGGGCCCAAGAGACCCAGTACTTC. The encoded protein is CSARDPSGAQETQYF.

The CDR3 loop reads CASSLSADSGNTIYF. CDR3 nucleotides: TGCGCCAGCAGCTTGTCGGCGGACTCTGGAAACACCATATATTTT. V usage is TRBV5-1 and J usage is TRBJ1-3; D is undetermined. Germline V gene lookup returns CDR1 SGHRS and CDR2 YFSETQ. CDR3 length: 15 residues. V was cut by 1 base and J by 0 bases, with 8 bases left in between.

Only a few counts were recorded for this clonotype. The chain has TRBV24-1 and TRBJ2-1; the D is unclear. Germline loops: CDR1 KGHDR, CDR2 SFDVKD. This CDR3 spans 13 amino acids. Between the trimmed V and J ends, which lost 4 bases and 5 bases, there was a span of 8 bases. The CDR3 spells CATSDIYHNEQFF. In nucleotides, the CDR3 is TGTGCCACCAGTGACATCTACCACAATGAGCAGTTCTTC.

CDR3 in DNA: TGCGCCAGCAGCCAACAGGAACCCGGGCTAGCCAAAAACATTCAGTACTTC. It specifies CASSQQEPGLAKNIQYF. This rearrangement joins TRBV4-3 to TRBJ2-4, with D uncertain. Germline lookup yields CDR1 LGHNA and CDR2 YSLEER. CDR3 length equals 17 residues. V was cut by 2 bases and J by 0 bases, with 14 bases left in between.

The rearrangement links TRBV3-1 to TRBJ2-5, with 12 bases lining up with TRBD1. The ends lost 4 bases at V and 4 bases at J; junction bases unmatched: 16. The CDR3 contains 19 residues. The V gene's germline CDR1 is LGHDT and CDR2 YNNKEL (reference sequence). CDR3 in DNA: TGTGCCAGCAGCCGGTCCCGGGACAGGGGGCCGTTGGTTCCAGAGACCCAGTACTTC. Protein product: CASSRSRDRGPLVPETQYF.

V usage is TRBV27 and J usage is TRBJ2-1; 16 bases line up with TRBD2. CDR3 length: 19 amino acids. Per germline, CDR1 MNHEY and CDR2 SMNVEV (reference sequence). The CDR3 coding sequence is TGTGCGCTATTCGACCAAAACGAGGGGGGACTAGCGGGAGGGAATGAGCAGTTCTTC. Amino acid sequence: CALFDQNEGGLAGGNEQFF.

Only a few counts were recorded for this clonotype. The CDR3 protein is CASRPTVYNEQFF. For the CDR3, the DNA is TGTGCCAGCAGGCCAACAGTATACAATGAGCAGTTCTTC. The chain is built from TRBV28 and TRBJ2-1; unclear D gene. This CDR3 spans 13 amino acids. Per germline, CDR1 MDHEN and CDR2 SYDVKM. V was shortened by 6 bases and J by 4 bases, with 10 bases between the two germline ends.

The chain uses TRBV5-1 and TRBJ2-3; 8 bases map to TRBD2. The V gene's germline CDR1 is SGHRS and CDR2 YFSETQ. The CDR3 contains 16 residues. The trim removed 0 bases at V and 0 bases at J, leaving 3 bases unmatched. The CDR3 loop is CASSLGLALSTDTQYF. CDR3 DNA: TGCGCCAGCAGCTTGGGACTAGCGTTGAGCACAGATACGCAGTATTTT.

In its sample, this clonotype was seen once. The gene calls are TRBV10-3 and TRBJ2-7; TRBD2 aligns across 12 bases. Trimming cost V 7 bases and J 6 bases; bases outside gene matches: 4. This CDR3 is built from 13 residues. From germline, CDR1 is ENHRY and CDR2 SYGVKD. The CDR3 spells CAIMTSGSLEQYF. In nucleotides, the CDR3 is TGTGCCATCATGACTAGCGGGAGTCTCGAGCAGTACTTC.

The V and J genes are TRBV18 and TRBJ2-7; D uncertain. The V gene lost 3 bases and the J gene lost 2 bases, with 17 bases spanning the gap. The CDR3 totals 16 residues. CDR1 is KGHSH and CDR2 is LQKENI in the germline V gene. DNA of the CDR3: TGTGCCAGCTCACCGGGCCCAGCGTCAGAGGCCTACGAGCAGTACTTC. It specifies CASSPGPASEAYEQYF.

V gene TRBV7-9 combines with J gene TRBJ1-5; possibly TRBD1 for D (6 bases). V was trimmed by 9 bases and J by 6 bases, leaving 15 bases between them. The CDR3 runs to 13 residues. In germline, CDR1 is SEHNR, CDR2 FQNEAQ (reference sequence). The chain's CDR3 is CARPGAPAQPQHF. CDR3 nucleotide sequence: TGTGCCAGACCAGGGGCCCCAGCTCAGCCCCAGCATTTT. Based on the CDR3 plus reference TRBV7-9 and TRBJ1-5, the full variable domain is DTGVSQNPRHKITKRGQNVTFRCDPISEHNRLYWYRQTLGQGPEFLTYFQNEAQLEKSRLLSDRFSAERPKGSFSTLEIQRTEQGDSAMYLCARPGAPAQPQHFGDGTRLSIL.

V and J are TRBV12-3 or TRBV12-4 and TRBJ2-2, with 11 bases matching TRBD2. The V segment lost 6 bases and the J segment 6 bases; nucleotides outside the gene matches: 6. The CDR3 totals 15 residues. As DNA, the CDR3 is TGTGCCAGCAGCCCTGCACTAGCGGGGGCCGGGGAGCTGTTTTTT. Amino acid sequence: CASSPALAGAGELFF.

This clonotype was counted ten times or more. The chain combines TRBV7-2 with TRBJ2-7; D might be TRBD2 (6 bases). Germline V gives CDR1 SGHTA, CDR2 FQGNSA. V shed 5 bases and J shed 2 bases, with 10 bases lying between them. The length of the CDR3 is 13 residues. DNA for the CDR3: TGTGCCAGCAGCACGAGACTAGCCTACGAGCAGTACTTC. This translates into CASSTRLAYEQYF. Full variable domain (outside the CDR3, taken from reference TRBV7-2 and TRBJ2-7): GAGVSQSPSNKVTEKGKDVELRCDPISGHTALYWYRQSLGQGLEFLIYFQGNSAPDKSGLPSDRFSAERTGGSVSTLTIQRTQQEDSAVYLCASSTRLAYEQYFGPGTRLTVT.

This rearrangement joins TRBV6-5 to TRBJ2-5; TRBD2 aligns across 12 bases. CDR1 MNHEY and CDR2 SVGAGI come from the germline V gene. Germline trimming cut 5 bases from V and 9 bases from J; bases unmatched to any gene: 13. This CDR3 is 16 amino acids long. The CDR3 DNA reads TGTGCCAGCAGTAAAACTAGCGGGGGGATGCGGACGGCCCAGTACTTC. It is translated as CASSKTSGGMRTAQYF.

This clonotype turned up a few times. The gene calls are TRBV7-8 and TRBJ2-2; D unclear. Trimming left V 3 bases short and J 6 bases short, with 11 bases between. Germline CDR1 is SGHVS and CDR2 is FQNEAQ. The CDR3 is 14 amino acids. CDR3: CASSLADDAGELFF. For the CDR3, the DNA is TGTGCCAGCAGCTTGGCCGACGATGCCGGGGAGCTGTTTTTT.